Detailed here is one TCR beta chain. Study processing details: From reference gene primer amplification, estimates of nucleated cell counts were derived. Generated by immunoSEQ multiplex PCR, the TCRdb table keeps only in-frame clones and is missing some. V, J and clone size were drawn from that table, and D and trimming were deduced from the DNA. Among 140,000 or so clones listed, almost 85% were seen once. The CDR3 consists of 15 residues. J lost 4 bases, V lost 2 bases, and 7 bases had no gene match. Germline CDR1 reads MNHNS; CDR2 reads SASEGT. The sample comes from a study of blood T cell repertoires in COVID-19. Across the whole study: T cells, B-cell-depleted T cells, or PBMCs supplied cDNA or gDNA.

Specimen: PBMCs or T cells enriched from blood (not recorded which). This clonotype was obtained from a woman aged 50 to 60 with acute COVID-19. The chain employs TRBV6-1 and TRBJ2-7, with 8 positions matching TRBD1. The CDR3 loop is CASSEQGDRPYEQYF. CDR3 coding DNA: TGTGCCAGCAGTGAACAGGGGGACAGGCCTTACGAGCAGTACTTC.